Presented here are 18 T cell receptor beta chains from one specimen sequenced in a study of T cells in Graves' hyperthyroidism and ophthalmopathy. The investigators amplified TCR beta CDR3 regions from RNA transcripts. During a first-round RT-PCR of the TCR CDR3, the HTBI primer set was used. TCRdb re-called the multiplex PCR reads with MiXCR, one entry per CDR3 protein. The table lists around 700,000 distinct CDR3 sequences, roughly a third of them singletons, with 30% to 40% in the top ten. Material: blood. These receptor sequences come from a woman between 40 and 55 years old with Graves' hyperthyroidism.

This clonotype was seen a few times. This chain uses TRBV7-9 with TRBJ1-6; TRBD1 might be the D (5 bases). The germline V and J ends were trimmed by 9 bases and 3 bases, with 18 bases remaining between them. Germline-derived CDR1 and CDR2 are SEHNR and FQNEAQ (reference sequence). This CDR3 region has 16 residues. The CDR3 protein is CASRLGRANYNSPLHF. The CDR3 DNA is TGTGCCAGTCGGCTGGGCAGGGCCAACTATAATTCACCCCTCCACTTT.

There are many counts of this clonotype. V and J are TRBV10-3 and TRBJ1-1; maybe TRBD1 (6 bases). Germline CDR1 is ENHRY and CDR2 is SYGVKD. This CDR3 contains 17 residues. V was cut by 1 base and J by 4 bases, with 19 bases left in between. The CDR3 nucleotides are TGTGCCATCAGTGAGTACGGCAGGGGAGGGTCGGGCACTGAAGCTTTCTTT. Its protein is CAISEYGRGGSGTEAFF.

V is TRBV19 and J is TRBJ1-5; possibly TRBD1 for D (6 bases). Trimming left V 1 base short and J 5 bases short, with 12 bases between. This CDR3 region has 15 residues. Germline CDR1 LNHDA, CDR2 SQIVND (reference sequence). CDR3 amino acids: CASSIATGPHQPQHF. The CDR3 DNA is TGTGCCAGTAGTATAGCGACAGGTCCCCATCAGCCCCAGCATTTT.

In this sample, this clonotype turned up once. This chain connects TRBV6-6 to TRBJ2-7, with TRBD1 identical over 7 bases. The germline V gene encodes CDR1 MNHNY and CDR2 SVGAGI (reference sequence). The J segment lost 4 bases and the V segment lost 7 bases, leaving 10 bases of the junction unmatched. CDR3 size: 14 residues. CDR3 region: CASIGQGVRYEQYF. CDR3 DNA: TGTGCCAGCATAGGGCAGGGGGTTAGGTACGAGCAGTACTTC.

In its sample, this clonotype was seen many times. This chain joins TRBV7-9 and TRBJ2-5; the D is unclear. Germline CDR1 is SEHNR and CDR2 is FQNEAQ (reference sequence). V lost 2 bases to trimming and J lost 4 bases, with 5 bases between them. This CDR3 comprises 12 residues. CDR3 in DNA: TGTGCCAGCAGCTTACTTTTAGAGACCCAGTACTTC. It is translated as CASSLLLETQYF.

V gene TRBV6-5 combines with J gene TRBJ2-7; maybe TRBD2 (6 bases). Trimming removed 3 bases at V and 2 bases at J, with 11 bases between. This CDR3 has 14 residues. Germline loops: CDR1 MNHEY, CDR2 SVGAGI. The CDR3 DNA follows: TGTGCCAGCAGTTATGAGGAGGGTACCTACGAGCAGTACTTC. Protein product: CASSYEEGTYEQYF.

This clonotype was seen ten or more times. The V call is TRBV19, the J call TRBJ2-5; 9 bases map to TRBD1. CDR1 is LNHDA, CDR2 SQIVND, per germline (reference sequence). Losses at the gene ends were 4 bases for V and 6 bases for J; bases not matched to a gene: 6. The CDR3 length is 14 residues. Here the CDR3 reads CASSTTGGRKTQYF. CDR3 in DNA: TGTGCCAGTAGTACTACAGGGGGCAGAAAGACCCAGTACTTC. Full variable domain (outside the CDR3, taken from reference TRBV19 and TRBJ2-5): DGGITQSPKYLFRKEGQNVTLSCEQNLNHDAMYWYRQDPGQGLRLIYYSQIVNDFQKGDIAEGYSVSREKKESFPLTVTSAQKNPTAFYLCASSTTGGRKTQYFGPGTRLLVL.

Comment on this clonotype: At one end the junction does not follow the germline gene, possibly because of a read error. The chain carries TRBV6-5 and TRBJ1-2; the D gene is possibly TRBD1 (5 bases). Germline loops: CDR1 MNHEY, CDR2 SVGAGI. The CDR3 extends over 15 amino acids. For the CDR3, the DNA is TGTGCCATCAGTTACTCAAGGGGCACTACCTCTGGCTACACCTTC. This sequence encodes CAISYSRGTTSGYTF.

DNA of the CDR3: TGTGAAACGGGGATCTATGGCTACACCTTC. Translating it yields CETGIYGYTF. The rearrangement uses TRBV6-2 or TRBV6-3 and TRBJ1-2; D ambiguous. This CDR3 is built from 10 residues. Germline CDR1 is MNHEY and CDR2 is SVGEGT.

The V gene is TRBV9, the J gene TRBJ1-2; 10 nucleotides agree with TRBD1. There are 19 residues in the CDR3. CDR1 is SGDLS, CDR2 YYNGEE, per germline. With V trimmed by 7 bases and J by 1 base, 19 bases remained unmatched. CDR3 sequence reads: CASRDDRGRENNFNYGYTF. CDR3 nucleotides: TGTGCCAGCCGCGACGACAGGGGGCGCGAAAACAACTTTAACTATGGCTACACCTTC.

This chain joins TRBV7-8 and TRBJ2-7, with a tentative D call TRBD1 (6 bases). Germline V CDR1 and CDR2: SGHVS, FQNEAQ. With 5 bases removed from V and 4 bases from J, the gap between germline ends came to 15 bases. The CDR3 consists of 14 residues. CDR3 sequence: CASSADVQGYEQYF. For the CDR3, the DNA is TGTGCCAGCAGCGCTGATGTCCAGGGGTACGAGCAGTACTTC.

This clonotype was seen repeatedly, ten times or more. V gene TRBV7-3 combines with J gene TRBJ2-5; D is perhaps TRBD1 (5 bases). Germline values: CDR1 SGHTA, CDR2 FQGTGA. This CDR3 is 14 amino acids long. V was pared by 3 bases and J by 4 bases, with 12 bases between. The DNA of the CDR3 is TGTGCCAGCAGCTTGTCTGGCAGGGCAGAGACCCAGTACTTC. This codes for CASSLSGRAETQYF.

The count of this clonotype is one. CDR3 amino acids: CAISDYPYEQYF. The CDR3 DNA is TGTGCCATCAGTGATTACCCCTACGAGCAGTACTTC. This chain uses TRBV10-3 with TRBJ2-7; D ambiguous. The CDR3 extends over 12 amino acids. Trimming left V 3 bases short and J 2 bases short, with 5 bases between. CDR1 and CDR2 from the germline V gene are ENHRY and SYGVKD.

CDR3 nucleotides: TGCAGCGTGGAACCGGGACTAGCGGAACAAGAGACCCAGTACTTC. Protein product: CSVEPGLAEQETQYF. The chain couples TRBV29-1 to TRBJ2-5, with TRBD2 matching 11 bases. CDR1 is SQVTM, CDR2 ANQGSEA, per germline. The ends lost 6 bases at V and 2 bases at J; junction bases unmatched: 8. The CDR3 is made up of 15 amino acids.

This clonotype was counted at least ten times. CDR3: CASSPGWTGELFF. CDR3 in DNA: TGTGCCAGCAGCCCGGGGTGGACCGGGGAGCTGTTTTTT. The chain joins TRBV2 to TRBJ2-2, with a possible D match to TRBD2 (5 bases). V lost 6 bases and J 5 bases, leaving 10 bases between the germline ends. The CDR3 has 13 amino acids. Per germline, CDR1 SNHLY and CDR2 FYNNEI.

This clonotype appeared a few times. V is TRBV10-2 and J is TRBJ2-7; no firm D call. This CDR3 has 15 residues. CDR1 and CDR2 (germline): WSHSY, SAAADI. V was pared by 3 bases and J by 4 bases, with 16 bases between. This CDR3 reads CASSERAIPLYEQYF. CDR3 coding DNA: TGCGCCAGCAGTGAACGGGCCATACCCCTTTACGAGCAGTACTTC.

As regards this clonotype: A much larger clone is a single base away; this may be a read error. The chain recombines TRBV7-2 with TRBJ2-7, with 8 bases aligning to TRBD1. The CDR3 contains 14 residues. Trimming removed 5 bases from V and 2 bases from J; junction bases left unmatched: 5. Per germline, CDR1 SGHTA and CDR2 FQGNSA. CDR3 bases: TGTGCCAGCAGCGGGACAGGTTGGGCCTACGAGCAGTACTTC. Amino acid sequence: CASSGTGWAYEQYF.

This clonotype was seen ten or more times. This chain joins TRBV6-5 and TRBJ1-1; perhaps TRBD1 as D (5 bases). The V end lost 0 bases, the J end lost 7 bases, and 9 bases lay between the germline ends. CDR1 and CDR2 from the germline V gene are MNHEY and SVGAGI. The CDR3 covers 13 residues. CDR3 sequence (DNA): TGTGCCAGCAGTTACTCGGGGCAGGGTGAAGCTTTCTTT. This translates into CASSYSGQGEAFF.